Listed below are T cell receptor beta chains from one sample, sequenced in a study of OX40 agonist ivuxolimab in advanced cancers. TCRdb's table, derived via immunoSEQ multiplex PCR, lists solely in-frame clones and lacks some. The repertoire holds about 45,000 clones, 82% seen once, with approximately 2.3% in the top ten. The sample was CD4+ or CD8+ T cells sorted from blood, taken in a trial of the OX40 agonist ivuxolimab. These TCRs come from an adult with an advanced solid tumor such as melanoma, head and neck, liver or kidney cancer. The CDR3 runs from the conserved cysteine through the conserved F or W. The order of the fields is clone size, V gene, J gene, D gene, CDR3 length, CDR3 protein, CDR3 DNA. D genes are given only for firm matches. The size of a clone is reported for some rows only, either as once, few or many, or as a class for expanded clones.

NA	TRBV18	TRBJ2-5	TRBD1	14	CASSPRTGFETQYF	TGTGCCAGCTCACCGAGGACAGGGTTCGAGACCCAGTACTTC
NA	TRBV6-1	TRBJ1-1	NA	13	CASSEHLNTEAFF	TGTGCCAGCAGTGAACACCTGAACACTGAAGCTTTCTTT
NA	TRBV19	TRBJ2-7	NA	16	CASTILGPAGIYEQYF	TGTGCCAGTACCATACTTGGCCCCGCAGGGATATACGAGCAGTACTTC
NA	TRBV6-1	TRBJ1-4	TRBD1	15	CASNRQQGNREKLFF	TGTGCCAGCAATCGGCAACAGGGGAATCGTGAAAAACTGTTTTTT
NA	TRBV11-2	TRBJ2-1	NA	17	CASSPPPGTTKGNEQFF	TGTGCCAGCAGCCCACCCCCGGGGACGACGAAGGGGAATGAGCAGTTCTTC
NA	TRBV6-4	TRBJ2-3	NA	14	CASSDLAPGTTQYF	TGTGCCAGCAGTGACTTGGCTCCGGGGACTACGCAGTATTTT
NA	TRBV10-3	TRBJ1-2	TRBD1	14	CAISADRVYDGYTF	TGTGCCATCAGTGCCGACAGGGTTTATGATGGCTACACCTTC
NA	TRBV30	TRBJ1-5	TRBD1	16	CAWSAGGKRGNQPQHF	TGTGCCTGGAGTGCAGGGGGCAAAAGGGGCAATCAGCCCCAGCATTTT
NA	TRBV19	TRBJ2-3	TRBD1	15	CASSTGQGWADTQYF	TGTGCCAGTAGTACTGGACAGGGTTGGGCAGATACGCAGTATTTT
NA	TRBV25-1	TRBJ1-2	TRBD1	14	CASRIQGLPYGYTF	TGTGCCAGCAGGATACAGGGGCTACCATATGGCTACACCTTC
NA	TRBV5-4	TRBJ2-7	TRBD1	14	CASSLDRGTYEQYF	TGTGCCAGCAGCTTGGACAGGGGTACCTACGAGCAGTACTTC
once	TRBV7-9	TRBJ1-2	NA	18	CASSLEVRGEPKLYGYTF	TGTGCCAGCAGCTTAGAGGTCCGGGGTGAACCGAAACTCTATGGCTACACCTTC
NA	TRBV9	TRBJ2-1	TRBD2	17	CASSPPLAGPAYNEQFF	TGTGCCAGCAGCCCACCTCTAGCGGGGCCAGCCTACAATGAGCAGTTCTTC